The 16 T cell receptor beta chains reported below all come from one sample, sequenced in a study of T cell responses to AZD1222 COVID-19 vaccine (dated by TCRdb to the early 2020s). Receptor amplification or capture employed the immunoSEQ multiplex PCR assay. TCRdb retrieved this table from immuneACCESS and kept in-frame rearrangements only. Not all clones are present; in checked studies, unresolved V genes account for under half, and no reason is known for the remainder. This sample holds 180,000 or so clones; around 94% were observed only once. Together, the top ten hold approximately 0.64% of the sample. The time point label, read with the paper, signifies: baseline before first vaccination. This specimen was peripheral blood, taken on day 0 of AZD1222 vaccination. Receptors were obtained from an adult in good health.

V gene TRBV15 combines with J gene TRBJ2-7; D is undetermined. This CDR3 comprises 15 residues. CDR1 is LNHNV and CDR2 is YYDKDF in the germline V gene (reference sequence). V shed 0 bases and J shed 4 bases, with 13 bases lying between them. Written as DNA, the CDR3 is TGTGCCACCAGCAGAGATTCCCCTGGAGTATACGAGCAGTACTTC. As protein: CATSRDSPGVYEQYF.

This clone showed up just a few times. The genes are TRBV30 and TRBJ2-1; D possibly corresponds to TRBD1 (6 bases). The CDR3 has 15 amino acids. The V end was cut by 7 bases, the J end by 0 bases, with 16 bases between. Germline V CDR1 and CDR2: GTSNPN, SVGIG (reference sequence). Here the CDR3 reads CAFEQGPSSYNEQFF. In nucleotides, the CDR3 is TGTGCCTTCGAACAGGGACCTAGCTCCTACAATGAGCAGTTCTTC. The variable domain in full, with the rest retrieved from reference TRBV30 and TRBJ2-1, is SQTIHQWPATLVQPVGSPLSLECTVEGTSNPNLYWYRQAAGRGLQLLFYSVGIGQISSEVPQNLSASRPQDRQFILSSKKLLLSDSGFYLCAFEQGPSSYNEQFFGPGTRLTVL.

The chain couples TRBV10-3 to TRBJ2-7; possible D gene TRBD2, 6 bases. The CDR3 totals 13 residues. V was cut by 8 bases and J by 3 bases, with 14 bases left in between. Germline CDR1 reads ENHRY; CDR2 reads SYGVKD. In DNA form, the CDR3 reads TGTGCCATCCGTCGTAGCGGTTACTACGAGCAGTACTTC. Amino acids: CAIRRSGYYEQYF.

The chain couples TRBV28 to TRBJ1-5; weak D call: TRBD1 (5 bases). The CDR3 is 13 amino acids. Germline V gives CDR1 MDHEN, CDR2 SYDVKM. Trimming removed 1 base from V and 11 bases from J, with 12 bases in between. The CDR3: CASSLSSFRAQHF. DNA for the CDR3: TGTGCCAGCAGTTTATCCTCCTTCAGGGCCCAGCATTTT. The full variable domain, with the rest looked up from reference TRBV28 and TRBJ1-5, is DVKVTQSSRYLVKRTGEKVFLECVQDMDHENMFWYRQDPGLGLRLIYFSYDVKMKEKGDIPEGYSVSREKKERFSLILESASTNQTSMYLCASSLSSFRAQHFGDGTRLSIL.

The chain is built from TRBV9 and TRBJ2-2; D is possibly TRBD1 or TRBD2 (7 bases each). Per germline, CDR1 SGDLS and CDR2 YYNGEE. This CDR3 is built from 16 residues. Trimming cost V 4 bases and J 6 bases, with 19 bases left between them. For the CDR3, the DNA is TGTGCCAGCAGCCCCCAGGGGGGGGGCGAAGCCGGGGAGCTGTTTTTT. Its protein product is CASSPQGGGEAGELFF.

V is TRBV30 and J is TRBJ1-2, with D uncertain. CDR1 is GTSNPN, CDR2 SVGIG, per germline (reference sequence). The CDR3 has 12 residues. V lost 2 bases and J lost 3, with 7 bases in between. As DNA, the CDR3 is TGTGCCTGGAGTCAGGATTACTATGGCTACACCTTC. Amino acids: CAWSQDYYGYTF.

J is TRBJ1-5 and V is TRBV4-2; 8 bases are shared with TRBD1. In germline, CDR1 is LGHNA, CDR2 YNFKEQ. V trimming: 0 bases; J trimming: 1 base; junction bases outside the gene matches: 2. The CDR3 consists of 16 residues. CDR3 residues: CASSQETGVSNQPQHF. CDR3 DNA: TGTGCCAGCAGCCAAGAGACAGGGGTGAGCAATCAGCCCCAGCATTTT.

The J gene is TRBJ2-2, the V gene TRBV11-2; D ambiguous. Germline values: CDR1 SGHAT, CDR2 FQNNGV. CDR3 length: 15 residues. Trimming pared 4 bases from V and 3 bases from J, leaving 12 bases between. As DNA, the CDR3 is TGTGCCAGCAGCTCCCCGACTCTTTACACCGGGGAGCTGTTTTTT. Protein: CASSSPTLYTGELFF. Together with reference TRBV11-2 and TRBJ2-2, the CDR3 gives the full variable domain: EAGVAQSPRYKIIEKRQSVAFWCNPISGHATLYWYQQILGQGPKLLIQFQNNGVVDDSQLPKDRFSAERLKGVDSTLKIQPAKLEDSAVYLCASSSPTLYTGELFFGEGSRLTVL.

This chain joins TRBV7-2 and TRBJ1-6; D is unclear. Per germline, CDR1 SGHTA and CDR2 FQGNSA. This CDR3 contains 17 residues. V was trimmed by 0 bases and J by 0 bases, leaving 9 bases between them. CDR3 in DNA: TGTGCCAGCAGCTTAGCAATCCCGAGCTCCTATAATTCACCCCTCCACTTT. Translated: CASSLAIPSSYNSPLHF.

The rearrangement joins TRBV30 to TRBJ2-1; D remains unclear. V lost 3 bases, J lost 5 bases, and 5 bases lay in between. CDR3 length: 11 residues. Looked up from germline, CDR1 is GTSNPN and CDR2 is SVGIG (reference sequence). The CDR3 reads CAWRYDNEQFF. The CDR3 nucleotides read TGTGCCTGGAGGTACGACAATGAGCAGTTCTTC.

V and J are TRBV20-1 and TRBJ1-1, with D possibly TRBD1 on 6 matching bases. The germline V and J ends were trimmed by 3 bases and 8 bases, with 19 bases remaining between them. The CDR3 runs to 14 residues. Germline-derived CDR1 and CDR2 are DFQATT and SNEGSKA (reference sequence). The CDR3 DNA reads as TGCAGTGCTAGTTGGGGCCCTCCGGGACAAGAAGCTTTCTTT. It yields the protein CSASWGPPGQEAFF.

The J gene is TRBJ2-7, the V gene TRBV30, with TRBD1 matching over 8 bases. J was trimmed by 3 bases and V by 4 bases; bases with no gene match: 8. Germline V gene lookup returns CDR1 GTSNPN and CDR2 SVGIG (reference sequence). The CDR3 is 14 residues long. This CDR3 is CAWTPGTGDYEQYF. CDR3 sequence (DNA): TGTGCCTGGACCCCCGGGACAGGAGACTACGAGCAGTACTTC.

The rearrangement links TRBV3-1 (or the pseudogene TRBV3-2) to TRBJ1-1; D is unresolved. This CDR3 comprises 13 residues. CDR1 and CDR2 from the germline V gene are LGHDT and YNNKEL (reference sequence). V was cut by 1 base and J by 10 bases, with 13 bases left in between. This CDR3 is CASSQGGNSRAFF. The CDR3 coding sequence is TGTGCCAGCAGCCAAGGCGGGAACTCGAGAGCTTTCTTT.

The rearrangement uses TRBV9 and TRBJ2-4; TRBD1 aligns across 7 bases. Unmatched junction bases numbered 0, after V lost 0 bases and J lost 6 bases. This CDR3 is built from 13 residues. From germline, CDR1 is SGDLS and CDR2 YYNGEE. CDR3 region: CASSVAGGNIQYF. The DNA for the CDR3 is TGTGCCAGCAGCGTAGCAGGGGGAAACATTCAGTACTTC.

CDR3 in DNA: TGTGCCAGCAGTGCCCCCGGGGGGCAGAATTCACCCCTCCACTTT. It specifies CASSAPGGQNSPLHF. The J gene is TRBJ1-6, the V gene TRBV2; maybe TRBD1 (6 bases). CDR1 SNHLY and CDR2 FYNNEI come from the germline V gene. Trimming stripped 4 bases from V and 7 bases from J, with 14 bases between. CDR3 length equals 15 residues. The entire variable domain, with the rest obtained from reference TRBV2 and TRBJ1-6, is as follows: EPEVTQTPSHQVTQMGQEVILRCVPISNHLYFYWYRQILGQKVEFLVSFYNNEISEKSEIFDDQFSVERPDGSNFTLKIRSTKLEDSAMYFCASSAPGGQNSPLHFGNGTRLTVT.

The chain carries TRBV30 and TRBJ2-3; perhaps TRBD2 as D (6 bases). Between the trimmed V and J ends, which lost 3 bases and 0 bases, there was a span of 16 bases. The CDR3 has 16 residues. Germline V gives CDR1 GTSNPN, CDR2 SVGIG (reference sequence). The CDR3 protein is CAWSGGAAVSTDTQYF. The CDR3 region has the DNA TGTGCCTGGAGCGGAGGGGCGGCGGTTAGCACAGATACGCAGTATTTT. Full variable domain (missing parts from reference TRBV30 and TRBJ2-3): SQTIHQWPATLVQPVGSPLSLECTVEGTSNPNLYWYRQAAGRGLQLLFYSVGIGQISSEVPQNLSASRPQDRQFILSSKKLLLSDSGFYLCAWSGGAAVSTDTQYFGPGTRLTVL.